The TCR beta chain described here comes from a study of blood T cell repertoires in COVID-19. For the study at large: The origin of the acute and convalescent COVID-19 samples was the United States, Italy and Spain. From T cells, B-cell-depleted T cells, or PBMCs came the material, which was cDNA or gDNA.

V was pared by 4 bases and J by 6 bases, with 4 bases of the junction left unmatched. The length of the CDR3 is 14 residues. Germline V gene sequence: CDR1 SGHRS, CDR2 YFSETQ. As originally analysed: Reference gene primer amplification gave estimated nucleated cell counts. Only in-frame clones appear in the TCRdb table, and some are missing; sequencing was by immunoSEQ multiplex PCR. That table gives V, J and clone size, and the DNA gave D and trimming. The sample lists about 350,000 clones; under 95% were seen once. Sequencing was done on a sample of peripheral blood. The receptor's source is a woman aged 18-29 years who had recovered from COVID-19. The chain uses TRBV5-1 and TRBJ1-3, with 10 bases aligning to TRBD1. CDR3 protein: CASSQGTGVNTIYF. DNA of the CDR3: TGCGCCAGCAGCCAAGGGACAGGGGTAAACACCATATATTTT.